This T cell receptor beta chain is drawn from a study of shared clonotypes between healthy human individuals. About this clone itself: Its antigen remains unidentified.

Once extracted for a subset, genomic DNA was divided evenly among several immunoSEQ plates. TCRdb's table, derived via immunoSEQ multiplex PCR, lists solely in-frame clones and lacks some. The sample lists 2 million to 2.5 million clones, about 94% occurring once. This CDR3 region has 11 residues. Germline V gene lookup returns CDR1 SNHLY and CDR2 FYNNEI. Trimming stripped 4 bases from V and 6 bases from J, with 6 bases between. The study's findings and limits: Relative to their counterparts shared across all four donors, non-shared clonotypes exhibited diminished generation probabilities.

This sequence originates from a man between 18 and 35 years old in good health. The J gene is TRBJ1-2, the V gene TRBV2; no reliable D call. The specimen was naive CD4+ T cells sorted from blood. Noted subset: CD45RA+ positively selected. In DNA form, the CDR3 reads TGTGCCAGCAGTGTCAGTGATGGCTACACCTTC. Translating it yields CASSVSDGYTF. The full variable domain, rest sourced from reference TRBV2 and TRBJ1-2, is EPEVTQTPSHQVTQMGQEVILRCVPISNHLYFYWYRQILGQKVEFLVSFYNNEISEKSEIFDDQFSVERPDGSNFTLKIRSTKLEDSAMYFCASSVSDGYTFGSGTRLTVV.